The sequence of this T cell receptor (beta chain) was determined in a study of graft-versus-host responses after intestinal transplantation (dated by TCRdb to about 2021). Turning to the overall study: The transplants that recipients got were multivisceral, liver-intestinal, or isolated intestinal. Every recipient was given anti-thymocyte globulin induction, followed by roughly 3 years of maintenance tacrolimus and steroids. After intestinal transplantation, graft-versus-host and host-versus-graft alloreactive T cell clones in the graft, circulation and bone marrow were tracked using bulk TCR-beta CDR3 sequencing. Alloreactive clones were identified by sequencing pre-transplant mixed lymphocyte reaction products and comparing them with unstimulated pre-transplant donor and recipient T cells. The cohort enrolled approximately 24 intestinal transplant recipients including one retransplant, and 3 patients lacking pretransplant specimens were excluded. A peak of at least 4% donor T cells among recipient peripheral blood mononuclear cells was the definition used for donor T cell macrochimerism. Rather than being sequenced by the commercial service, samples from a few later patients were sequenced in-house on an Illumina MiSeq and processed with MiXCR.

The library came from the immunoSEQ multiplex PCR assay. In most patients, genomic DNA was isolated using the Qiagen DNeasy Blood and Tissue Kit and sent frozen to Adaptive Biotechnologies for TCR sequencing. For most patients, genomic DNA was subjected to high-throughput TCR-beta CDR3 sequencing by Adaptive Biotechnologies. As for how the authors treated the data: TCR sequencing data for approximately 19 patients were retrieved from Adaptive's ImmunoSEQ software; a few other patients were processed with MiXCR and VDJtools. CD4 versus CD8 sorting errors were corrected by removing sequences found in both subsets at a frequency ratio below 5:1. CDR3 nucleotide sequences shared between donor and recipient were removed because the origin of such sequences could not be assigned. To be classed as alloreactive, a clone needed at least 2-fold expansion over unstimulated cells and a minimum CFSE-low frequency of 0.002% (template counts) or 0.001% (read counts). A clone was considered mappable if detected in the sequenced pre-transplant spleen, lymph node, or MLR CFSE-low populations of the donor or recipient. Cumulative frequency of alloreactive clones was calculated as a percentage of all sequences weighted by copy number. Drawn from immuneACCESS, this table holds only the in-frame rearrangements with V and J called that TCRdb kept. Clones are partly lost; checked studies trace under half to an unresolved V gene and leave the rest unexplained. V and J calls plus clone size are reproduced from that table; the DNA served to infer D and trimming. The sample table lists 70,000 to 75,000 clones, 80% to 90% of them with a count of one. The ten largest clones capture just under 2.5% of the sample.

This clone has a single count. The antigen it recognizes is unknown. Within one base of it there is no much larger clone, and no base qualities were kept. The study at large found these results: Peak levels of circulating GvH clones were associated with declines in HvG clones early after transplant. The relatively low number and heterogeneity of intestinal transplant patients limited the conclusions. Patients with donor T cell macrochimerism had high GvH to HvG T cell clonal ratios in their allografts. GvH clones turned up in recipient bone marrow, with some appearing earlier in ileal mucosa or blood, a pattern consistent with an intestinal mucosal origin.

The CDR3 sequence holds 18 residues, the cysteine and phenylalanine included. Just CDR3 DNA is preserved here, 54 bases in frame from base 1. In the germline V gene, CDR1 corresponds to ENHRY and CDR2 to SYGVKD. V and J lose 0 bases and 2 bases, and a span of 17 bases separates them. The meaning of the sample's time point label: cells obtained before transplantation from donor or recipient. CD3+CD4+ and CD3+CD8+ populations were FACS-sorted from unstimulated pre-transplant donor and recipient cells taken from spleen or lymph nodes. This sequence originates from a human donor who received an intestinal transplant. This sample comprised unstimulated CD8+ T cells sorted from spleen or lymph node cells, obtained before intestinal transplant. The rearranged segments are TRBV10-3 and TRBJ2-1; TRBD2 is a possible D gene, resting on 6 matching bases. The CDR3 here reads CAISESHWAGPTYNEQFF. The nucleotide sequence reads TGTGCCATCAGTGAGTCGCATTGGGCGGGGCCTACCTACAATGAGCAGTTCTTC.